Sequencing of this T cell receptor (beta chain) was carried out in a study of T cells in Graves' hyperthyroidism and ophthalmopathy. The CDR3 is made up of 15 amino acids. J was trimmed by 4 bases and V by 5 bases; bases with no gene match: 9. Germline CDR1 and CDR2: MNHEY and SMNVEV (reference sequence). Notes on the study in general: Model output signaled ophthalmopathy a median about seven months ahead of onset.

Amplified TCR beta CDR3 regions came from RNA transcripts. HTBI primers drove first-round RT-PCR of the TCR CDR3. TCRdb fed the multiplex PCR reads into MiXCR, producing one record per CDR3 protein. There are about 420,000 distinct CDR3 sequences in the sample; approximately 14% occur only once, and 13% to 15% lies in the top ten. This clonotype has at least ten counts. Its antigen is currently unknown. The receptor was derived from a woman between 18 and 29 years old with Graves' hyperthyroidism. The rearrangement joins TRBV27 to TRBJ1-2; 8 bases line up with TRBD1. What was sequenced was blood. CDR3 in DNA: TGTGCCAGCAGTCCGAGGACAGGGAGGATCTATGGCTACACCTTC. Protein: CASSPRTGRIYGYTF.